Following are 10 T cell receptor beta chains from one sample sequenced in a study of blood T cell repertoires in COVID-19. Repertoires were generated with immunoSEQ multiplex PCR, while TCRdb's copy carries only in-frame clones and drops some. The table includes 200,000 or so clones, 89% detected once. The material sequenced was peripheral blood. These receptors originate from a man aged 55-75 years who had recovered from COVID-19.

The chain employs TRBV10-3 and TRBJ2-1; 10 bases line up with TRBD2. The CDR3 has 15 amino acids. After removal of 8 bases from V and 1 base from J, the junction contained 5 bases not matched to a gene. From germline, CDR1 is ENHRY and CDR2 SYGVKD. The chain's CDR3 is CAISIAGGSYNEQFF. The CDR3 DNA reads TGTGCCATCTCGATAGCGGGAGGTTCCTACAATGAGCAGTTCTTC.

The chain links TRBV25-1 to TRBJ1-6; a possible D gene is TRBD1 (5 bases). CDR1 and CDR2 from the germline V gene are MGHDK and SYGVNS. The CDR3 runs to 13 residues. V was cut by 3 bases and J by 10 bases, with 10 bases left in between. The CDR3 nucleotides read TGTGCCAGCAGTGACAGGGATAGATCACCCCTCCACTTT. This sequence encodes CASSDRDRSPLHF.

This rearrangement joins TRBV4-2 to TRBJ1-1; TRBD1 matches 7 bases. This CDR3 has 13 residues. Germline V CDR1 and CDR2: LGHNA, YNFKEQ. Unmatched junction bases numbered 3, after V lost 0 bases and J lost 8 bases. The CDR3 is CASSQDLGQEAFF. The CDR3 DNA reads TGTGCCAGCAGCCAAGATTTGGGACAGGAAGCTTTCTTT.

V and J are TRBV27 and TRBJ2-3, with 7 positions matching TRBD2. There are 19 residues in the CDR3. V gave up 1 base and J gave up 0 bases; unmatched junction bases: 13. From germline, CDR1 is MNHEY and CDR2 SMNVEV (reference sequence). In DNA form, the CDR3 reads TGTGCCAGCAGTTTATACAAAACCCGGAGTAGCGGGAGCACAGATACGCAGTATTTT. This encodes CASSLYKTRSSGSTDTQYF.

V and J are TRBV11-3 and TRBJ2-2, with D uncertain. Trimming cost V 5 bases and J 6 bases, with 13 bases left between them. CDR3 length: 14 amino acids. Germline CDR1 SGHNT, CDR2 YENEEA. This CDR3 reads CASSRERLAGELFF. The CDR3 bases are TGTGCCAGCAGCCGAGAGAGGTTGGCCGGGGAGCTGTTTTTT.

In the case of this clone: The identical CDR3 is also encoded by other nucleotide sequences in the sample. This chain connects TRBV7-9 to TRBJ1-4; D not resolved. The CDR3 runs 12 residues. Trimming shortened V by 3 bases and J by 5 bases, and 4 bases separated the two germline ends. Germline lookup yields CDR1 SEHNR and CDR2 FQNEAQ (reference sequence). The DNA of the CDR3 is TGTGCCAGCAGCTTCCCGAATGAAAAACTGTTTTTT. Translation: CASSFPNEKLFF.

The chain uses TRBV7-9 and TRBJ2-7; 10 nucleotides line up with TRBD2. Looked up from germline, CDR1 is SEHNR and CDR2 is FQNEAQ (reference sequence). With 2 bases clipped from V and 4 bases from J, the junction kept 2 bases outside the gene matches. This CDR3 is 14 amino acids long. CDR3 nucleotide sequence: TGTGCCAGCAGCTTACTAGCGGGAGTTTACGAGCAGTACTTC. Its protein product is CASSLLAGVYEQYF.

The chain combines TRBV19 with TRBJ2-1, with D tentatively TRBD2 (6 bases). CDR1 is LNHDA, CDR2 SQIVND, per germline (reference sequence). V was cut by 7 bases and J by 8 bases, with 18 bases left in between. The CDR3 covers 14 residues. The CDR3 loop reads CASKGLLGRYEQFF. The CDR3 region has the DNA TGTGCCAGTAAGGGACTCCTGGGGAGGTATGAGCAGTTCTTC.

V gene TRBV4-2 combines with J gene TRBJ2-3, with TRBD2 as a possible D gene (6 bases). V was shortened by 0 bases and J by 6 bases, with 10 bases between the two germline ends. CDR3 length equals 14 residues. Germline CDR1 and CDR2: LGHNA and YNFKEQ. The CDR3 is CASSQENSGDTQYF. CDR3 bases: TGTGCCAGCAGCCAAGAGAATAGCGGTGATACGCAGTATTTT.

The genes are TRBV6-5 and TRBJ2-7; the match to TRBD1 covers 10 bases. The CDR3 has 16 residues. Germline V lookup: CDR1 MNHEY, CDR2 SVGAGI. J gave up 1 base and V 0 bases, and 3 bases lay outside the gene matches. CDR3 region: CASSYSPGQGSYEQYF. The CDR3, as DNA: TGTGCCAGCAGTTACTCCCCGGGACAGGGGTCCTACGAGCAGTACTTC.